This TCR beta chain was identified during a study of cytomegalovirus exposure and HLA in healthy donors. As for the donors, each was a healthy bone marrow donor. Amplification used 60 Vbeta primers and 13 Jbeta primers. In the authors' methods: Some 11 million of the roughly 80 million unique TCR beta chains counted in a later analysis were shared. The data were produced by immunoSEQ multiplex PCR, yet TCRdb's version contains in-frame clones alone and is incomplete. The V and J calls and clone size were taken over from that table, and D and trimming were inferred from the DNA. The data hold more than 200,000 clones, with less than 80% observed a single time. General study results and limits: Researchers counted over 150 TCR beta chains as cytomegalovirus-associated.

Unmatched junction bases numbered 6, after V lost 5 bases and J lost 2 bases. Germline values: CDR1 SGHRS, CDR2 YFSETQ. This CDR3 contains 15 residues. Details on this clone: The antigen is not known.

This chain links TRBV5-1 with TRBJ2-3; TRBD2 agrees at 9 bases. Sequencing was performed on PBMCs. The sequence came from a girl aged 2 to 10 in good health and CMV-seronegative. In DNA form, the CDR3 reads TGCGCCAGCAGGAAGCGGGGGGAAAACACAGATACGCAGTATTTT. It yields the protein CASRKRGENTDTQYF.